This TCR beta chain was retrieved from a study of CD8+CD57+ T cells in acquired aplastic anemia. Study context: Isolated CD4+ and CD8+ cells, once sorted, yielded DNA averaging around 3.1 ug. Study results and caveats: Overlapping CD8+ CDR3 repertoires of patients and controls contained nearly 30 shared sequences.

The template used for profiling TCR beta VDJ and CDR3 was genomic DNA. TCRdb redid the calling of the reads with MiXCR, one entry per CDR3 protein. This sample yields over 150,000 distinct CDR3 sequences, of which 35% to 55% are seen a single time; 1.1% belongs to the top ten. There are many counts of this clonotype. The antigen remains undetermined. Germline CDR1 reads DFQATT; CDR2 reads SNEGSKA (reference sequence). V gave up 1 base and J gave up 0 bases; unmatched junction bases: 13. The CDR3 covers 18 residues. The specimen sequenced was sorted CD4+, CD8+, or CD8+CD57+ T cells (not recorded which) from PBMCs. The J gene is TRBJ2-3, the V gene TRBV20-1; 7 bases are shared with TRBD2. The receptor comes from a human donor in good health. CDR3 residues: CSARGMGGGTASTDTQYF. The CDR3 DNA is TGCAGTGCTAGAGGGATGGGGGGGGGGACTGCTAGCACAGATACGCAGTATTTT.